The 2 T cell receptor beta chains presented below share a single source sample, sequenced in a study of blood T cell repertoires in COVID-19 (TCRdb year 2020). Library method: the immunoSEQ multiplex PCR assay. In its TCRdb copy, this immuneACCESS table keeps in-frame sequences only and misses some clones. Where compared with another copy, unresolved V genes explain less than half of these, and the others have no known cause. Here the sample has around 250,000 clones; more than 70% occur a single time. Together, the top ten hold 3.1% of the sample. The sample comprised peripheral blood. The receptors shown here come from a woman aged 18-29 years with acute or convalescent COVID-19.

In its sample, this clone was seen once. This chain uses TRBV11-3 with TRBJ2-5; D may be TRBD1 (5 bases). The CDR3 is made up of 13 amino acids. V lost 5 bases and J 3 bases, leaving 10 bases between the germline ends. From germline, CDR1 is SGHNT and CDR2 YENEEA. The CDR3 coding sequence is TGTGCCAGCAGCCAGGACAACGAAGAGACCCAGTACTTC. Translated: CASSQDNEETQYF.

The rearrangement links TRBV7-2 to TRBJ2-1; D is uncertain. Germline CDR1 SGHTA, CDR2 FQGNSA. The V gene lost 2 bases and the J gene lost 6 bases, with 11 bases spanning the gap. This CDR3 is built from 14 residues. CDR3 sequence reads: CASSLIPSFNEQFF. CDR3 nucleotide sequence: TGTGCCAGCAGCTTAATTCCTAGTTTCAATGAGCAGTTCTTC.